A selection of T cell receptor beta chains follows, all from one sample in a study of blood T cell repertoires in COVID-19. Produced via immunoSEQ multiplex PCR; TCRdb's table is partial and in-frame only. The table lists 50,000 or so clones, approximately 80% of them singletons, with around 7% in the top ten. The sample taken for sequencing was peripheral blood. The receptors stem from a man aged 35-49 years with acute or convalescent COVID-19. The CDR3 runs from the conserved cysteine through the conserved F or W. The D gene is left open where the match is weak. Some rows mark clone size as missing; the rest say once, few, many or name a class of expanded clone.

d_call	v_call	clone_size	j_call	cdr3_aa	cdr3_nt
NA	TRBV24-1	NA	TRBJ2-2	CATRTSRGNTGELFF	TGTGCCACCCGGACGTCCCGGGGGAACACCGGGGAGCTGTTTTTT
NA	TRBV7-8	NA	TRBJ1-1	CASSWQEKGGPEAFF	TGTGCCAGCAGCTGGCAAGAAAAGGGCGGGCCTGAAGCTTTCTTT
NA	TRBV24-1	NA	TRBJ2-7	CATSDNRAGYYEQYF	TGTGCCACCAGTGATAACCGTGCGGGTTACTACGAGCAGTACTTC
NA	TRBV3-1/TRBV3-2	NA	TRBJ2-7	CASSHAGEQYF	TGTGCCAGCAGCCACGCGGGCGAGCAGTACTTC
NA	TRBV14	once	TRBJ2-5	CASSQEIGAQETQYF	TGTGCCAGCAGCCAAGAGATAGGGGCCCAAGAGACCCAGTACTTC
NA	TRBV6-5	NA	TRBJ1-5	CATSGGVGGQPQHF	TGTGCCACCTCGGGAGGGGTTGGCGGCCAGCCCCAGCATTTT
TRBD2	TRBV27	NA	TRBJ2-1	CASSPPWGRGGQYNEQFF	TGTGCCAGCAGTCCCCCTTGGGGGCGGGGGGGCCAATACAATGAGCAGTTCTTC
NA	TRBV6-5	NA	TRBJ1-2	CASTLGTYPGYTF	TGTGCCAGCACCCTTGGGACTTATCCTGGCTACACCTTC
TRBD1	TRBV28	NA	TRBJ1-6	CASSLPGQNNSPLHF	TGTGCCAGCAGTTTACCGGGACAGAATAATTCACCCCTCCACTTT
NA	TRBV10-3	NA	TRBJ2-2	CAISELSRELFF	TGTGCCATCAGTGAACTGTCCAGGGAGCTGTTTTTT
TRBD1	TRBV6-5	NA	TRBJ1-1	CASSYRGQVRSTEAFF	TGTGCCAGCAGTTACCGCGGACAGGTGAGGTCCACTGAAGCTTTCTTT
NA	TRBV5-6	NA	TRBJ1-2	CASSPTYLGDGYTF	TGTGCCAGCAGCCCAACATATCTGGGCGATGGCTACACCTTC
TRBD2	TRBV19	NA	TRBJ2-7	CASSMRMGGAYEQYF	TGTGCCAGTAGTATGCGAATGGGGGGGGCCTACGAGCAGTACTTC
TRBD2	TRBV4-2	NA	TRBJ2-3	CASSQGPRLAGITDTQYF	TGTGCCAGCAGCCAAGGTCCCCGACTAGCGGGGATCACAGATACGCAGTATTTT
NA	TRBV21-1	NA	TRBJ1-2	CASSLQAPHVYGYTF	TGTGCCAGCAGCTTACAGGCCCCGCACGTCTATGGCTACACCTTC
NA	TRBV19	few	TRBJ1-4	CASSMRRGNYEKTNEKLFF	TGTGCCAGTAGTATGCGCAGGGGTAACTATGAAAAAACTAATGAAAAACTGTTTTTT
TRBD2	TRBV27	NA	TRBJ2-4	CASSFPGLAGNIQYF	TGTGCCAGCAGTTTTCCCGGACTAGCTGGGAACATTCAGTACTTC
NA	TRBV3-1/TRBV3-2	NA	TRBJ1-2	CASSQPNTGRRYGYTF	TGTGCCAGCAGCCAACCTAACACGGGCCGGAGGTATGGCTACACCTTC
NA	TRBV9	once	TRBJ1-2	CASSPRMEMATSLPF	TGTGCCAGCAGCCCGCGCATGGAGATGGCTACTTCCCTCCCCTTC
TRBD1	TRBV18	NA	TRBJ2-2	CASSLQGATGELFF	TGTGCCAGCTCCCTACAGGGGGCCACCGGGGAGCTGTTTTTT
NA	TRBV10-2	many	TRBJ1-2	CASSGGPLYGYTF	TGCGCCAGCAGTGGGGGGCCTCTTTATGGCTACACCTTC
TRBD2	TRBV5-1	NA	TRBJ2-3	CASSGGGQEDTQYF	TGCGCCAGCAGCGGCGGGGGGCAAGAGGATACGCAGTATTTT
TRBD2	TRBV5-1	NA	TRBJ2-3	CASSLGLAGGSRADTQYF	TGCGCCAGCAGCTTGGGTCTAGCGGGGGGATCTCGGGCAGATACGCAGTATTTT
TRBD1	TRBV2	few	TRBJ2-3	CASSGYRGITDTQYF	TGTGCCAGCAGTGGGTACAGGGGGATCACAGATACGCAGTATTTT
NA	TRBV25-1	NA	TRBJ2-3	CASSDQGRGTDTQYF	TGTGCCAGCAGTGATCAGGGGAGAGGCACAGATACGCAGTATTTT
TRBD1	TRBV7-2	once	TRBJ1-2	CASSLSPDRETDGYTF	TGTGCCAGCAGCTTATCTCCGGACAGGGAGACGGATGGCTACACCTTC
TRBD1	TRBV18	NA	TRBJ1-3	CASSLLLGTGEKAGNTIYF	TGTGCCAGCTCACTACTACTTGGGACAGGGGAGAAGGCTGGAAACACCATATATTTT
TRBD1	TRBV5-1	once	TRBJ1-1	CASGRTGQPTEAFF	TGCGCCAGCGGCAGAACGGGACAGCCGACTGAAGCTTTCTTT
TRBD2	TRBV4-1	NA	TRBJ2-2	CASSRGTSGGLTGELFF	TGCGCCAGCAGCCGCGGGACTAGCGGGGGCTTGACCGGGGAGCTGTTTTTT
TRBD2	TRBV5-1	few	TRBJ2-5	CASSLTGTSGGAQYF	TGCGCCAGCAGCTTAACCGGGACTAGCGGGGGGGCACAGTACTTC
NA	TRBV24-1	NA	TRBJ1-3	CATSESGARGNTIYF	TGTGCCACCAGTGAATCAGGGGCGCGCGGAAACACCATATATTTT
NA	TRBV29-1	NA	TRBJ1-1	CSDRGRGGNTEAFF	TGCAGCGATCGAGGTAGGGGGGGGAACACTGAAGCTTTCTTT
NA	TRBV4-3	NA	TRBJ2-3	CASSQEARTDTQYF	TGCGCCAGCAGCCAAGAAGCGCGCACAGATACGCAGTATTTT
NA	TRBV9	NA	TRBJ1-1	CASSLTPDILNTEAFF	TGTGCCAGCAGCCTAACCCCGGACATCTTGAACACTGAAGCTTTCTTT
NA	TRBV21-1	NA	TRBJ1-5	CASSISTEYHQPQHF	TGTGCCAGCAGCATCTCGACAGAGTATCATCAGCCCCAGCATTTT
TRBD2	TRBV7-9	NA	TRBJ2-3	CASSLYGSGGTYTQYF	TGTGCCAGCAGCTTATACGGTAGCGGGGGGACTTATACGCAGTATTTT
TRBD2	TRBV7-3	few	TRBJ2-3	CASSPSGGRTDTQYF	TGTGCCAGCAGCCCTAGCGGTGGCCGCACAGATACGCAGTATTTT
NA	TRBV2	NA	TRBJ2-3	CASSASTDTQYF	TGTGCCAGCAGTGCTAGCACAGATACGCAGTATTTT
TRBD1	TRBV10-2	NA	TRBJ1-5	CASSERTGNQPQHF	TGCGCCAGCAGTGAGAGGACAGGGAATCAGCCCCAGCATTTT
NA	TRBV7-9	NA	TRBJ2-5	CASSLAGGETQYF	TGTGCCAGCAGCTTAGCCGGCGGGGAGACCCAGTACTTC
TRBD1	TRBV5-4	NA	TRBJ2-2	CASSWGTGLTGELFF	TGTGCCAGCAGCTGGGGGACAGGGCTTACCGGGGAGCTGTTTTTT
TRBD1	TRBV5-1	NA	TRBJ2-7	CASSLNTGTVYEQYF	TGCGCCAGCAGCTTAAATACCGGGACAGTCTACGAGCAGTACTTC
NA	TRBV6-5	NA	TRBJ1-5	CASSRPGNQPQHF	TGTGCCAGCAGTCGTCCAGGGAATCAGCCCCAGCATTTT
NA	TRBV5-1	NA	TRBJ1-4	CASSADPAPNEKLFF	TGCGCCAGCAGCGCGGATCCCGCCCCAAATGAAAAACTGTTTTTT
NA	TRBV5-1	once	TRBJ1-1	CASSLGLQGQTEAFF	TGCGCCAGCAGCTTGGGTTTGCAGGGTCAGACTGAAGCTTTCTTT
TRBD1	TRBV7-9	NA	TRBJ2-7	CASSSRTGIYEQYF	TGTGCCAGCAGCTCGCGGACAGGGATCTACGAGCAGTACTTC
NA	TRBV5-1	NA	TRBJ2-7	CASRSALIAGEQYF	TGCGCCAGTAGATCGGCATTAATTGCGGGCGAGCAGTACTTC
TRBD2	TRBV6-5	NA	TRBJ2-2	CASSGTRDTGELFF	TGTGCCAGCTCCGGGACTAGAGACACCGGGGAGCTGTTTTTT
NA	TRBV7-9	NA	TRBJ2-5	CASSLYVGGETQYF	TGTGCCAGCAGCTTATACGTGGGGGGAGAGACCCAGTACTTC
NA	TRBV4-3	NA	TRBJ2-7	CASSQGLEQYF	TGCGCCAGCAGCCAAGGTCTAGAGCAGTACTTC